This T cell receptor beta chain was obtained from a study of shared clonotypes between healthy human individuals. The table came from immunoSEQ multiplex PCR; TCRdb's copy has only in-frame clones and leaves some out. The sample carries about 980,000 clones, less than 85% recorded once. CDR1 and CDR2 from the germline V gene are SQVTM and ANQGSEA. J lost 6 bases, V lost 4 bases, and 11 bases had no gene match. The CDR3 sequence is 14 residues long. The sequence derives from a young man in good health. Sequenced input: memory CD4+ T cells sorted from blood. Subset in this sample: CD45RA-negative fraction. This chain uses TRBV29-1 with TRBJ2-5, with 7 bases that match TRBD2. CDR3 protein: CSVGPPGGGQTQYF. As DNA, the CDR3 is TGCAGCGTTGGGCCCCCGGGGGGTGGACAGACCCAGTACTTC.